The clone carrying this T cell receptor beta chain was seen a few times. The antigen is not known. The data derive from a study of CD8 T cells in ankylosing spondylitis. Quantitative molecular-barcoded 5'-RACE generated the TCR beta libraries. TCRdb reprocessed the 5' RACE reads with MiXCR, giving one entry per CDR3 protein. Seen here are some 400,000 distinct CDR3 sequences, approximately 20% observed once, and the top ten hold about 15%. Study-wide results and caveats: Characteristic of ankylosing spondylitis blood, it appeared, was a TCR beta motif comprising roughly eight highly homologous variants. Matched ankylosing spondylitis synovial fluid reportedly contained a significantly enriched population of disease-linked clones. Reactive arthritis synovial fluid and blood were previously reported to contain some motif variants.

The material sequenced was blood, either unsorted or a sorted T cell fraction (not recorded which). This TCR was sampled from a male donor with ankylosing spondylitis.

The CDR3 here is CRGGGREVWGYTF. The CDR3 DNA reads as TGCAGAGGGGGTGGACGTGAGGTGTGGGGCTACACCTTC. This sequence joins TRBV20-1 and TRBJ1-2, with a weak D call TRBD1 (6 bases). The CDR3 consists of 13 residues. Germline assignment: CDR1 DFQATT and CDR2 SNEGSKA (reference sequence).